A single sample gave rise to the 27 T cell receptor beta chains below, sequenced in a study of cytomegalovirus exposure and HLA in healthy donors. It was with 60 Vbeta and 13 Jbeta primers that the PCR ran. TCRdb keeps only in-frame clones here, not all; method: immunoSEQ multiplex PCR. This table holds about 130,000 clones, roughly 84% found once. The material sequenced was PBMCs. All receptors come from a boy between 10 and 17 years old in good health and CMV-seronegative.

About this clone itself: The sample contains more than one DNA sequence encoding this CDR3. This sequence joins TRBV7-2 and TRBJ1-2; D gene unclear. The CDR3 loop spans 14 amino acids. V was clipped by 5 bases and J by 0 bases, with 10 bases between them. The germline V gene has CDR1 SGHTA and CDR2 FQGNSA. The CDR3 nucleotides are TGTGCCAGCAGCCTAGAAGCTTCTAACTATGGCTACACCTTC. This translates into CASSLEASNYGYTF.

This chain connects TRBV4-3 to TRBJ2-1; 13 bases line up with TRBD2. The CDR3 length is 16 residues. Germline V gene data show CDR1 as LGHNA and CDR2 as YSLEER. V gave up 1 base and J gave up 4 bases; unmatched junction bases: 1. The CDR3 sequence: CASSQGLAGGYNEQFF. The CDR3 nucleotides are TGCGCCAGCAGCCAAGGACTAGCGGGGGGTTACAATGAGCAGTTCTTC.

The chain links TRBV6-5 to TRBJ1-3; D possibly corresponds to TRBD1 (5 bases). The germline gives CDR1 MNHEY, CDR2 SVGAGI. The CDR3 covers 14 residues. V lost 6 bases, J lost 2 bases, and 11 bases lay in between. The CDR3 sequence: CASRPRVTGNTIYF. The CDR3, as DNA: TGTGCCAGCAGACCCAGGGTGACTGGAAACACCATATATTTT.

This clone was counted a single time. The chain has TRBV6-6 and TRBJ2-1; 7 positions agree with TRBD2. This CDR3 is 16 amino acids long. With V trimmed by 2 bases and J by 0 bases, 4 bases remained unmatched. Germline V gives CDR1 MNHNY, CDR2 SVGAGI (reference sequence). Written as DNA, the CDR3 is TGTGCCAGCAGTTACACAGCGGGGAGCTCCTACAATGAGCAGTTCTTC. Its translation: CASSYTAGSSYNEQFF.

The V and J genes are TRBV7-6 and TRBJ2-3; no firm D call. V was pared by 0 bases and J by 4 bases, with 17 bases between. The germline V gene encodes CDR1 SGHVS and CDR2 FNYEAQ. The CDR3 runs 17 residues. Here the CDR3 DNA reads TGTGCCAGCAGCTTAGCGCCAGGTGGCCAACCCCCAGATACGCAGTATTTT. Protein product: CASSLAPGGQPPDTQYF.

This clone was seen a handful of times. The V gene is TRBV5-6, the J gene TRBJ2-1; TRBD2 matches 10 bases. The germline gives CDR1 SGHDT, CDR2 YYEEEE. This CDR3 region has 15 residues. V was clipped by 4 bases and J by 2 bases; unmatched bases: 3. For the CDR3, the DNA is TGTGCCAGCAGCCCGAGCGGGAGGGCCTACAATGAGCAGTTCTTC. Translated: CASSPSGRAYNEQFF.

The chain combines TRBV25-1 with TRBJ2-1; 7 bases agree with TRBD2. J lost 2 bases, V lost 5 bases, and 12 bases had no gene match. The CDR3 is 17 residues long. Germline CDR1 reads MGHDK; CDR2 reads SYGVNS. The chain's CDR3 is CASSTPGGTRTYNEQFF. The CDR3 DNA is TGTGCCAGCAGTACCCCCGGGGGGACCCGAACCTACAATGAGCAGTTCTTC.

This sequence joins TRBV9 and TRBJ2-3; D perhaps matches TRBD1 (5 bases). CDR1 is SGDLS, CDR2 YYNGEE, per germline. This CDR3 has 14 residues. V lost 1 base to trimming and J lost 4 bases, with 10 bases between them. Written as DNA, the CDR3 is TGTGCCAGCAGCGTACAGGGTTCGTCAGATACGCAGTATTTT. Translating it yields CASSVQGSSDTQYF.

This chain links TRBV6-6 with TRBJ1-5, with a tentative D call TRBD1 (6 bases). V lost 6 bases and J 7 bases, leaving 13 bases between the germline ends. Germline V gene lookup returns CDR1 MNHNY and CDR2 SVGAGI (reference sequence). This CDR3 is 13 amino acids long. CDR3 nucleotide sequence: TGTGCCAGCAGCCCGGGGGGCTTACAGCCCCAGCATTTT. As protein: CASSPGGLQPQHF.

CDR3 sequence reads: CASSVDENQPQHF. CDR3 sequence (DNA): TGTGCCAGCAGCGTAGACGAGAATCAGCCCCAGCATTTT. The V and J genes are TRBV9 and TRBJ1-5; D is ambiguous. The CDR3 sequence is 13 residues long. CDR1 is SGDLS, CDR2 YYNGEE, per germline. V lost 0 bases, J lost 4 bases, and 5 bases lay in between.

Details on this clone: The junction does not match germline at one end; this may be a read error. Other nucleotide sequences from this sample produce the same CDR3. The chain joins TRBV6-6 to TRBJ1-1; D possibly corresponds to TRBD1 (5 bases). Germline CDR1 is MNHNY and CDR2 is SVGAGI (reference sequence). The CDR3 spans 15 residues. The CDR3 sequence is CASSDSRGQWTEAFF. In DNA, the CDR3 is TGTGCCAGCAGTGACTCTAGGGGCCAGTGGACTGAAGCTTTCTTT.

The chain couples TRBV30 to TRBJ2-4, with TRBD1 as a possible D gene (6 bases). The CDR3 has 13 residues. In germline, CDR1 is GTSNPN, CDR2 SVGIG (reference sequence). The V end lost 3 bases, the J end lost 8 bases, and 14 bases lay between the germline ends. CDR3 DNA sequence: TGTGCCTGGAGGGAACAGGGCCGGGACATTCAGTACTTC. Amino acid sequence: CAWREQGRDIQYF.

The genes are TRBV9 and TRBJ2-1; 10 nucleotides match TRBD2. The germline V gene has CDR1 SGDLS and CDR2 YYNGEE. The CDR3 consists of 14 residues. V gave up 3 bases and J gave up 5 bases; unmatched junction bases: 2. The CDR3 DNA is TGTGCCAGCAGCGCCGGACTAGCGGACAATGAGCAGTTCTTC. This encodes CASSAGLADNEQFF.

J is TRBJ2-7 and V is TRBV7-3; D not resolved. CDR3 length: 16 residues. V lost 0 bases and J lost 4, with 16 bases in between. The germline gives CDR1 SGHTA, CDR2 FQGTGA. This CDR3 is CASSLTPAGRIYEQYF. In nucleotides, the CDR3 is TGTGCCAGCAGCTTAACCCCGGCAGGCAGGATATACGAGCAGTACTTC.

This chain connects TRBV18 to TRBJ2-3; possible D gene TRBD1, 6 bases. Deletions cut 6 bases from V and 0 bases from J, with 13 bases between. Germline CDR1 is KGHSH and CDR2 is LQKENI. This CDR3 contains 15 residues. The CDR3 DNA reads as TGTGCCAGCTCCCTGGGGGCGGCTAGCACAGATACGCAGTATTTT. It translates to CASSLGAASTDTQYF.

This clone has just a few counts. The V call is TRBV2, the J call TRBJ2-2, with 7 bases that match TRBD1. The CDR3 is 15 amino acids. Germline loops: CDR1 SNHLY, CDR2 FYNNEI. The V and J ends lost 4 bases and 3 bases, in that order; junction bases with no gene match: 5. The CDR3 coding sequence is TGTGCCAGCAGTGGATCGGACAGGTACACCGGGGAGCTGTTTTTT. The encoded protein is CASSGSDRYTGELFF.

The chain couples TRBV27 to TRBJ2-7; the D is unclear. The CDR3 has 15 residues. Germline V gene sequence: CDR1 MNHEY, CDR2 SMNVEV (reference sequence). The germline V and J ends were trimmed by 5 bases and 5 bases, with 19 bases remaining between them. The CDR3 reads CASSSQTPVVNEQYF. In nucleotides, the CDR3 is TGTGCCAGCAGTAGCCAGACACCTGTTGTCAACGAGCAGTACTTC.

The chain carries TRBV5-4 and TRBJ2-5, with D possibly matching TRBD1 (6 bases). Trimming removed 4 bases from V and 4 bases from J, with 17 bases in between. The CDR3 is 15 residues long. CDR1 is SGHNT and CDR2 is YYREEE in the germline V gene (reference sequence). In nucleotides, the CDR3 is TGTGCCAGCAGCGTGCCGGGTCTAGGGGGAGAGACCCAGTACTTC. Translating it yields CASSVPGLGGETQYF.

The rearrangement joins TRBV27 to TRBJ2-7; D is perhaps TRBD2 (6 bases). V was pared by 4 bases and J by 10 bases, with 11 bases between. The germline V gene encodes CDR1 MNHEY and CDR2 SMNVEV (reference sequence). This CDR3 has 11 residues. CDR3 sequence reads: CASSSRGAQYF. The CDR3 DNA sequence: TGTGCCAGCAGTTCCCGCGGGGCACAGTACTTC.

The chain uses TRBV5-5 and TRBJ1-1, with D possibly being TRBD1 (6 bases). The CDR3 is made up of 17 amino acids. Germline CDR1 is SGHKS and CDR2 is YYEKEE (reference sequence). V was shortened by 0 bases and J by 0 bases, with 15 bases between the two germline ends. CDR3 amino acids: CASSLVGRGIMNTEAFF. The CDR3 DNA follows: TGTGCCAGCAGCTTGGTTGGCAGGGGAATAATGAACACTGAAGCTTTCTTT.

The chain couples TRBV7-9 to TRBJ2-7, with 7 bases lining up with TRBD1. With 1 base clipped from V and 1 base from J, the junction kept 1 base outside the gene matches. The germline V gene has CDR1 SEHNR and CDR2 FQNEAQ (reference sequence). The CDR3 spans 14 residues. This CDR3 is CASSLEGQSYEQYF. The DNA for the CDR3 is TGTGCCAGCAGCTTAGAGGGACAGTCCTACGAGCAGTACTTC.

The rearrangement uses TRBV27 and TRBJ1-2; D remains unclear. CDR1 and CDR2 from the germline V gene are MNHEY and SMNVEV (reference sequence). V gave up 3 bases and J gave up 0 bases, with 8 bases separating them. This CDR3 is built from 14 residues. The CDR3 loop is CASSFRQANYGYTF. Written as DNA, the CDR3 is TGTGCCAGCAGTTTTCGGCAGGCTAACTATGGCTACACCTTC.

In nucleotides, the CDR3 is TGTGCCAGCAGCGGGATGGGGACAGGTAACTATGGCTACACCTTC. As protein: CASSGMGTGNYGYTF. The rearrangement uses TRBV9 and TRBJ1-2; 8 bases are a match to TRBD1. Germline loops: CDR1 SGDLS, CDR2 YYNGEE. The length of the CDR3 is 15 residues. The junction had 5 bases not matched to a gene; V was cut back by 3 bases and J by 1 base.

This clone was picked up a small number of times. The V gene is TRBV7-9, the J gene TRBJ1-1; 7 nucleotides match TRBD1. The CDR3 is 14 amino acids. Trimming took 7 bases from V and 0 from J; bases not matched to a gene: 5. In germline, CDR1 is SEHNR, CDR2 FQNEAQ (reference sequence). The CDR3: CASKQGDLNTEAFF. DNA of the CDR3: TGTGCCAGCAAGCAGGGGGACCTGAACACTGAAGCTTTCTTT.

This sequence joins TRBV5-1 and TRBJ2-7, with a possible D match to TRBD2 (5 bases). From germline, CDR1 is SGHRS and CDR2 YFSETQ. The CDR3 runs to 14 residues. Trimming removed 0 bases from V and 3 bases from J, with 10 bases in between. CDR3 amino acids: CASSLDIGNYEQYF. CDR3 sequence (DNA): TGCGCCAGCAGCTTGGACATCGGGAACTACGAGCAGTACTTC.

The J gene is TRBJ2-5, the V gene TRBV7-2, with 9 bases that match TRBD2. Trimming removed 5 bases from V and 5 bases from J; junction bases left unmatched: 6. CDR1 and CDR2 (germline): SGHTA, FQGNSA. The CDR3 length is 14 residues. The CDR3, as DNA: TGTGCCAGCAGCGGGGCGGGGGGGCACGAGACCCAGTACTTC. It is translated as CASSGAGGHETQYF.

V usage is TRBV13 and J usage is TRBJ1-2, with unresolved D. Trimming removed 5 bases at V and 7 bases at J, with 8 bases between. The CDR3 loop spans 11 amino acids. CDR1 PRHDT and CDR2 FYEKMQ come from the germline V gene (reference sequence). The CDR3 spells CASSTDTGYTF. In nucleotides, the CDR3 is TGTGCCAGCAGCACAGACACTGGCTACACCTTC.